These T cell receptor beta chains were read from a single sample in a study of blood T cell repertoires in COVID-19. The assay was immunoSEQ multiplex PCR, and TCRdb's table has in-frame clones only and misses some. The sample lists about 70,000 clones, roughly 90% occurring once. Sample: peripheral blood. These TCRs come from a human donor in a cohort sampled during active COVID-19. Each CDR3 is given with its conserved first and last residue. D genes are given only for firm matches. The listing skips clone size in some rows; elsewhere it reads once, few, many or a size class.

TRBJ2-2 | TRBV12-5 | once | TRBD2 | CASGLSGLAGAGELFF | TGTGCTAGTGGTCTATCGGGACTAGCGGGAGCCGGGGAGCTGTTTTTT
TRBJ2-5 | TRBV9 | - | TRBD2 | CASSRGTSGIQETQYF | TGTGCCAGCAGCAGGGGGACTAGCGGGATTCAAGAGACCCAGTACTTC
TRBJ2-7 | TRBV21-1 | - | - | CASSKGGTGKHEQYF | TGTGCCAGCAGCAAAGGGGGGACAGGGAAGCACGAGCAGTACTTC
TRBJ1-6 | TRBV7-2 | - | - | CASSLAPRQGKPLHF | TGTGCCAGCAGCTTAGCCCCCCGGCAGGGAAAACCCCTCCACTTT
TRBJ2-1 | TRBV10-3 | - | TRBD2 | CAISESMAGVFNEQFF | TGTGCCATCAGTGAGTCGATGGCGGGAGTCTTTAATGAGCAGTTCTTC
TRBJ2-7 | TRBV28 | - | - | CASSLWQGASYEQYF | TGTGCCAGCAGTTTATGGCAGGGCGCCTCCTACGAGCAGTACTTC
TRBJ2-3 | TRBV6-5 | - | - | CARETPGWADTQYF | TGTGCCAGAGAAACCCCAGGGTGGGCGGATACGCAGTATTTT
TRBJ2-7 | TRBV28 | few | - | CASSLSRRGPFSYEQYF | TGTGCCAGCAGTTTATCCCGCAGGGGCCCCTTCTCCTACGAGCAGTACTTC
TRBJ2-7 | TRBV2 | - | TRBD2 | CASSVISGTQYF | TGTGCCAGCAGTGTTATTAGCGGGACGCAGTACTTC
TRBJ1-6 | TRBV30 | - | TRBD1 | CAWSKRRGQNNSPLHF | TGTGCCTGGAGTAAGCGTAGGGGACAGAATAATTCACCCCTCCACTTT
TRBJ2-2 | TRBV19 | - | TRBD1 | CATQGVGGELFF | TGTGCCACGCAGGGGGTGGGCGGGGAGCTGTTTTTT
TRBJ1-1 | TRBV5-4 | once | - | CASSSTGRGNTEAFF | TGTGCCAGCAGCTCTACCGGGAGGGGGAACACTGAAGCTTTCTTT
TRBJ2-7 | TRBV28 | - | TRBD2 | CASRLAGSNYEQYF | TGTGCCAGTCGTCTAGCGGGGAGCAACTACGAGCAGTACTTC
TRBJ2-3 | TRBV4-2 | - | - | CASSQEGTTSTDTQYF | TGTGCCAGCAGCCAAGAGGGGACAACTAGCACAGATACGCAGTATTTT
TRBJ2-2 | TRBV3-1/TRBV3-2 | - | - | CASRESGQLNTGELFF | TGTGCCAGCAGAGAGTCAGGACAGTTGAACACCGGGGAGCTGTTTTTT
TRBJ2-3 | TRBV7-2 | - | TRBD2 | CASSRNPYRAGDTQYF | TGTGCCAGCAGCCGTAACCCTTATCGAGCGGGGGATACGCAGTATTTT
TRBJ2-7 | TRBV7-2 | - | - | CASSLAGGYEQYF | TGTGCCAGCAGCTTAGCAGGGGGCTACGAGCAGTACTTC
TRBJ1-1 | TRBV28 | - | - | CATLLWAPREGTEAFF | TGTGCCACACTCTTGTGGGCACCTAGAGAGGGCACTGAAGCTTTCTTT
TRBJ2-7 | TRBV2 | - | - | CASRVAALGYEQYF | TGTGCCAGCAGGGTAGCGGCCCTGGGCTACGAGCAGTACTTC
TRBJ2-3 | TRBV28 | - | TRBD1 | CASSTLGQGVSNTQYF | TGTGCCAGCAGTACCCTCGGACAGGGGGTATCAAATACGCAGTATTTT
TRBJ2-3 | TRBV18 | - | - | CASSPPAGADTQYF | TGTGCCAGCTCACCACCGGCAGGGGCAGATACGCAGTATTTT
TRBJ1-2 | TRBV19 | - | - | CASSNQGRVYGYTF | TGTGCCAGTAGTAACCAGGGCCGGGTCTATGGCTACACCTTC
TRBJ2-5 | TRBV21-1 | - | - | CASSAGVQETQYF | TGTGCCAGCAGCGCCGGGGTCCAAGAGACCCAGTACTTC
TRBJ2-3 | TRBV7-2 | once | TRBD2 | CASSLSSLAESTDTQYF | TGTGCCAGCAGCTTATCTAGCCTAGCGGAGAGCACAGATACGCAGTATTTT
TRBJ2-3 | TRBV5-5 | - | TRBD2 | CASSLAGILAGGMDTQYF | TGTGCCAGCAGCTTGGCGGGAATACTAGCGGGAGGAATGGATACGCAGTATTTT
TRBJ2-1 | TRBV4-1 | - | TRBD2 | CASSQDRTSGSSYNEQFF | TGCGCCAGCAGCCAGGACCGCACTAGCGGCAGCTCCTACAATGAGCAGTTCTTC
TRBJ2-1 | TRBV7-9 | - | TRBD2 | CASSWTSYEQFF | TGTGCCAGCAGCTGGACTAGCTACGAGCAGTTCTTC
TRBJ2-7 | TRBV11-1 | - | TRBD1 | CASRRQGASYEQYF | TGTGCCAGCAGGAGACAGGGGGCCTCCTACGAGCAGTACTTC
TRBJ2-2 | TRBV11-3 | - | - | CASSVEGNTGELFF | TGTGCCAGCAGCGTGGAGGGGAACACCGGGGAGCTGTTTTTT
TRBJ2-2 | TRBV11-3 | - | TRBD2 | CASSLGSWRGRGVGELFF | TGTGCCAGCAGCTTGGGATCCTGGCGCGGGAGGGGTGTCGGGGAGCTGTTTTTT
TRBJ2-7 | TRBV6-2/TRBV6-3 | - | - | CASSYWASASYEQYF | TGTGCCAGCAGTTACTGGGCTAGCGCGTCCTACGAGCAGTACTTC
TRBJ2-7 | TRBV18 | once | TRBD1 | CASSLPGQGAGEQYF | TGTGCCAGCTCACTGCCGGGACAGGGGGCTGGCGAGCAGTACTTC
TRBJ2-7 | TRBV30 | once | - | CAWSTGSYEQYF | TGTGCCTGGAGTACAGGCTCCTACGAGCAGTACTTC
TRBJ2-7 | TRBV5-1 | - | TRBD2 | CASSPPGLAGSSYEQYF | TGCGCCAGCAGCCCGCCGGGACTAGCAGGATCTTCCTACGAGCAGTACTTC
TRBJ2-3 | TRBV6-5 | - | TRBD2 | CASSTGSGIPDTQYF | TGTGCCAGCAGTACTGGTAGCGGGATTCCAGATACGCAGTATTTT
TRBJ2-7 | TRBV18 | - | TRBD1 | CASSPDRASYEQYF | TGTGCCAGCTCACCCGACAGGGCGTCCTACGAGCAGTACTTC
TRBJ2-7 | TRBV11-1 | once | - | CASSLLPETYEQYF | TGTGCCAGCAGCTTATTGCCGGAGACCTACGAGCAGTACTTC
TRBJ2-1 | TRBV4-1 | once | TRBD2 | CASSQDAGASGSFWDEQFF | TGCGCCAGCAGCCAAGATGCGGGGGCTAGCGGGAGTTTCTGGGATGAGCAGTTCTTC
TRBJ1-4 | TRBV3-1/TRBV3-2 | - | - | CASSQVGGGEKLFF | TGTGCCAGCAGCCAAGTAGGGGGAGGGGAAAAACTGTTTTTT
TRBJ2-2 | TRBV6-2/TRBV6-3 | - | - | CASSLLDMSGELFF | TGTGCCAGCAGTCTACTAGATATGTCCGGGGAGCTGTTTTTT
TRBJ2-1 | TRBV3-1/TRBV3-2 | once | - | CASSQGWRTYNEQFF | TGTGCCAGCAGCCAAGGATGGAGAACCTACAATGAGCAGTTCTTC
TRBJ2-1 | TRBV9 | - | - | CASSVGRGSYNEQFF | TGTGCCAGCAGCGTAGGAAGGGGCTCCTACAATGAGCAGTTCTTC
TRBJ1-3 | TRBV9 | - | - | CASSVVPGESGNTIYF | TGTGCCAGCAGCGTAGTCCCGGGAGAGTCTGGAAACACCATATATTTT
TRBJ2-7 | TRBV7-2 | - | TRBD1 | CASSWGTGGNEQYF | TGTGCCAGCAGCTGGGGGACAGGGGGCAACGAGCAGTACTTC
TRBJ1-6 | TRBV10-3 | - | TRBD1 | CATTKTGDSPLHF | TGTGCCACGACCAAGACAGGGGATTCACCCCTCCACTTT
TRBJ1-5 | TRBV12-3/TRBV12-4 | - | - | CASSPRSNQPQHF | TGTGCCAGCAGCCCGCGCAGCAATCAGCCCCAGCATTTT
TRBJ2-7 | TRBV11-3 | - | - | CASSLGAFPYYEQYF | TGTGCCAGCAGCTTAGGGGCTTTTCCCTACTACGAGCAGTACTTC
TRBJ2-1 | TRBV3-1/TRBV3-2 | - | - | CASSQGLDSDEQFF | TGTGCCAGCAGCCAAGGGCTAGATTCTGATGAGCAGTTCTTC
TRBJ2-7 | TRBV18 | - | - | CASSPPEGRNEQYF | TGTGCCAGCTCCCCTCCGGAGGGCCGCAACGAGCAGTACTTC
TRBJ2-3 | TRBV30 | once | - | CAWTPPVGTDTQYF | TGTGCCTGGACTCCCCCCGTAGGCACAGATACGCAGTATTTT
TRBJ2-1 | TRBV7-9 | - | TRBD2 | CASSSLGGRGYNEQFF | TGTGCCAGCAGCTCCCTGGGAGGGCGGGGATACAATGAGCAGTTCTTC